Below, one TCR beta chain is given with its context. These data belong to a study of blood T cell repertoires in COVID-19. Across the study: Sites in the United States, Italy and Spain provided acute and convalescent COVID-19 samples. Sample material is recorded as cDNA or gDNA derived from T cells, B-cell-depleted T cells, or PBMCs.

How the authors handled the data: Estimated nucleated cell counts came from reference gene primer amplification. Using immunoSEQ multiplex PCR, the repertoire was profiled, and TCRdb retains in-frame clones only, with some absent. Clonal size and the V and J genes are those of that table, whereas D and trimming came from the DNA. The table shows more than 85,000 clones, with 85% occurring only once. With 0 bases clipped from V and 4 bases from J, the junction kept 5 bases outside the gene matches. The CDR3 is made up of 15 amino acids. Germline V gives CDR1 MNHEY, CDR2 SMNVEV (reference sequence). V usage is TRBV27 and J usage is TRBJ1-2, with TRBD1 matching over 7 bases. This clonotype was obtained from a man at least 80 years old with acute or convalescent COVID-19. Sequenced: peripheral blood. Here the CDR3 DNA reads TGTGCCAGCAGTTTATCCCCGACAGGGCTCTATGGCTACACCTTC. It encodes CASSLSPTGLYGYTF.